This TCR beta chain emerged from a study of cytomegalovirus exposure and HLA in healthy donors. About the study: The same platform as the roughly 670 first-cohort repertoires was used for the 110 or so validation repertoires, a later analysis reported.

Study conclusions and caveats: According to a subsequent analysis, TCR clusters from the first cohort were inclined to appear together in the roughly 110 validation repertoires.

This clone was detected once. Antigen unknown. Sequenced by immunoSEQ multiplex PCR; TCRdb stores in-frame clones only, minus some. The top ten clones hold 2.1% of a sample with fewer than 90,000 clones, roughly 94% of them seen once. This receptor was obtained from a woman between 18 and 29 years old in good health and CMV-seronegative. The sample comprised PBMCs.

CDR3 amino acids: CASSRPRDSPYNEQFF. CDR3 nucleotides: TGTGCCAGCAGCCGACCCCGGGACAGTCCCTACAATGAGCAGTTCTTC. The chain links TRBV7-6 to TRBJ2-1, with 7 bases lining up with TRBD1. The ends lost 5 bases at V and 2 bases at J; junction bases unmatched: 9. This CDR3 spans 16 amino acids. CDR1 SGHVS and CDR2 FNYEAQ come from the germline V gene.